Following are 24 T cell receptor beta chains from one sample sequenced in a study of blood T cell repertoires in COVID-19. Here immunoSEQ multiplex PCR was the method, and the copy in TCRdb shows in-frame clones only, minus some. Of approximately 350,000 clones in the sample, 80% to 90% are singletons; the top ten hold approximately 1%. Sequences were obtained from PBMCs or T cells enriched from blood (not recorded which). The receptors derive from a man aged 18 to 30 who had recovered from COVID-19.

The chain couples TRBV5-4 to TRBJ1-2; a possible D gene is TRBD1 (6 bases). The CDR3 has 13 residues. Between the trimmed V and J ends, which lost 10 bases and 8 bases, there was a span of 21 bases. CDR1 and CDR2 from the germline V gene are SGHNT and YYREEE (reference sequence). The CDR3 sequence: CAGAWQGSSGYTF. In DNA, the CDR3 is TGTGCCGGGGCTTGGCAGGGGTCTTCCGGCTACACCTTC.

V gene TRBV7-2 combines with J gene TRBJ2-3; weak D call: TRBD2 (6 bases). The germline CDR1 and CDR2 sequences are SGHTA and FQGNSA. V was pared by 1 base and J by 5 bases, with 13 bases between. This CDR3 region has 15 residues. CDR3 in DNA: TGTGCCAGCAGCTTAGTGGGCGGGGCAAGAGATACGCAGTATTTT. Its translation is CASSLVGGARDTQYF.

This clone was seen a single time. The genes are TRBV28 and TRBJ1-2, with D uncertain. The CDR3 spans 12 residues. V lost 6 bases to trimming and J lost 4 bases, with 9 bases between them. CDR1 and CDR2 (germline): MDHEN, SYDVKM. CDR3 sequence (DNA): TGTGCCAGCAGGCCTCCGGGCTATGGCTACACCTTC. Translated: CASRPPGYGYTF.

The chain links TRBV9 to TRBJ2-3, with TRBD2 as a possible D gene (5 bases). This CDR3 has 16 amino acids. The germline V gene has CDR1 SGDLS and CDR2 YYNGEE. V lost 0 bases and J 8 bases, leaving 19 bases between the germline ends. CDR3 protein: CASSVARDGPGGTQYF. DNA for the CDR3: TGTGCCAGCAGCGTAGCCCGAGATGGACCCGGAGGTACGCAGTATTTT.

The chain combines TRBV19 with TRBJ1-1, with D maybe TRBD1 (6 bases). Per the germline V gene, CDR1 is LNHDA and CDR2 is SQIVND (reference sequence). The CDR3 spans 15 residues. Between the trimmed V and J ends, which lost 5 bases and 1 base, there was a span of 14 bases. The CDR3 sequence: CASSSQQGRNTEAFF. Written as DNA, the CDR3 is TGTGCCAGTAGTTCTCAACAGGGTAGGAACACTGAAGCTTTCTTT.

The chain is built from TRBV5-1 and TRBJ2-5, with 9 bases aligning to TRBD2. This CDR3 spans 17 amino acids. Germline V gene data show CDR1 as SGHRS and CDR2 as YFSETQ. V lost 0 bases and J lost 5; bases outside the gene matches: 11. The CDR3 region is CASSLAASGGYGETQYF. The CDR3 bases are TGCGCCAGCAGCTTGGCCGCCAGCGGGGGGTATGGGGAGACCCAGTACTTC. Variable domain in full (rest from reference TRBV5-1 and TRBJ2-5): KAGVTQTPRYLIKTRGQQVTLSCSPISGHRSVSWYQQTPGQGLQFLFEYFSETQRNKGNFPGRFSGRQFSNSRSEMNVSTLELGDSALYLCASSLAASGGYGETQYFGPGTRLLVL.

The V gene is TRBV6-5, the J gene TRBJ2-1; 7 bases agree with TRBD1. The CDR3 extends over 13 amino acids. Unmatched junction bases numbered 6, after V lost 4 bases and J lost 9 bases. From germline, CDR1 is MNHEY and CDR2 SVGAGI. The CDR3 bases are TGTGCCAGCAGTTTACAGGGGATGAGTGAGCAGTTCTTC. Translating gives CASSLQGMSEQFF.

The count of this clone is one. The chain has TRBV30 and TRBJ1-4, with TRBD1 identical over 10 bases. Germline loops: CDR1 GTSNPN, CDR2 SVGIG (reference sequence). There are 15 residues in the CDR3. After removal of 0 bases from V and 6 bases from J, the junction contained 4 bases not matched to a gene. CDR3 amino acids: CAWSVRGQGYEKLFF. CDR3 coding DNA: TGTGCCTGGAGTGTAAGGGGACAGGGGTATGAAAAACTGTTTTTT.

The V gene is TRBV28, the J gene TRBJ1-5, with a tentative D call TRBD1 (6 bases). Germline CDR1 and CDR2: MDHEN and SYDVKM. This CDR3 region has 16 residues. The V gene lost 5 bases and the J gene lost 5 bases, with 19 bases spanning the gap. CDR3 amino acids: CASSPWLNRVDQPQHF. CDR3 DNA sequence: TGTGCCAGCAGTCCGTGGTTGAACAGGGTCGATCAGCCCCAGCATTTT.

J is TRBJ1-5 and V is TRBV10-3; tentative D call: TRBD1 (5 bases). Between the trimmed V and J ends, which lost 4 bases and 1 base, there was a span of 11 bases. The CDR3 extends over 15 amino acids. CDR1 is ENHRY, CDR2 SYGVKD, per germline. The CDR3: CAISAGGGSNQPQHF. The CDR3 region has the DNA TGTGCCATCAGTGCTGGGGGAGGGAGCAATCAGCCCCAGCATTTT.

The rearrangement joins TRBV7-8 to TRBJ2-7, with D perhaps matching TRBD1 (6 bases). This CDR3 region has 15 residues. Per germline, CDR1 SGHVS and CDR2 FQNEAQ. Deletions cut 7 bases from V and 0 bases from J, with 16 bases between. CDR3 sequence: CASTPRQDHSYEQYF. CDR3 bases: TGTGCCAGCACTCCCAGACAGGACCACTCCTACGAGCAGTACTTC.

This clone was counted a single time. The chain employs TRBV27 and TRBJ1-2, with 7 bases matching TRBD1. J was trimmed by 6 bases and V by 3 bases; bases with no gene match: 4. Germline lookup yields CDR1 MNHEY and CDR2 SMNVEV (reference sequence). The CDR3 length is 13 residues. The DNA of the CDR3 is TGTGCCAGCAGTTTCCAGGGGGTTAATGGCTACACCTTC. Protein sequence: CASSFQGVNGYTF.

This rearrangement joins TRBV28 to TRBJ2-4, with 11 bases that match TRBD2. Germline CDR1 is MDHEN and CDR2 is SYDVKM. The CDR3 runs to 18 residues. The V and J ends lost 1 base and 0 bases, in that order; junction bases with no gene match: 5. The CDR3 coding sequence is TGTGCCAGCAGTTTATATACTAGCGGGAGTGTAGCCAAAAACATTCAGTACTTC. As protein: CASSLYTSGSVAKNIQYF. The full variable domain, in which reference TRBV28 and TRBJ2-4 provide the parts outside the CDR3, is DVKVTQSSRYLVKRTGEKVFLECVQDMDHENMFWYRQDPGLGLRLIYFSYDVKMKEKGDIPEGYSVSREKKERFSLILESASTNQTSMYLCASSLYTSGSVAKNIQYFGAGTRLSVL.

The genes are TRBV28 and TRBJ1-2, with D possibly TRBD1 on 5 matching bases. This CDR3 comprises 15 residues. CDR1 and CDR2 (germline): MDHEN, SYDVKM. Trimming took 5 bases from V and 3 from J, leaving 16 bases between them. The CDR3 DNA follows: TGTGCCAGCAGTGACGAAGAACAGGCCCACTATGGCTACACCTTC. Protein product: CASSDEEQAHYGYTF.

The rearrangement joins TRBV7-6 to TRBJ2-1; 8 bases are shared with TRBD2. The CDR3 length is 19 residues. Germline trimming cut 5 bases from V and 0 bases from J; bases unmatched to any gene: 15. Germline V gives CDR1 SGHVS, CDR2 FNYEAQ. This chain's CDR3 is CASSPNADLSGISYNEQFF. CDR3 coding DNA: TGTGCCAGCAGCCCGAACGCCGACCTTAGCGGGATCTCCTACAATGAGCAGTTCTTC.

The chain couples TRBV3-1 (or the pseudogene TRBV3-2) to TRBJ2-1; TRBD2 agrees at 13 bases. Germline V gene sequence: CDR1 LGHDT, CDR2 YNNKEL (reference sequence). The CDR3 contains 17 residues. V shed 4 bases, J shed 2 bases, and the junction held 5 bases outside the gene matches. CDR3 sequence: CASSLGTSGVTYNEQFF. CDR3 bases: TGTGCCAGCAGCCTCGGGACTAGCGGGGTAACCTACAATGAGCAGTTCTTC.

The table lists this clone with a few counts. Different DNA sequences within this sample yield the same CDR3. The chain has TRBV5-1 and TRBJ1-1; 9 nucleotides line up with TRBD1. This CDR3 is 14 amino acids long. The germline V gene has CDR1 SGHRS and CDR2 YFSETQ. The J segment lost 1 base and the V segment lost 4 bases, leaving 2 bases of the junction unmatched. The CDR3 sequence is CASSPGQGNTEAFF. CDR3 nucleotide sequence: TGCGCCAGCAGCCCGGGACAGGGGAACACTGAAGCTTTCTTT.

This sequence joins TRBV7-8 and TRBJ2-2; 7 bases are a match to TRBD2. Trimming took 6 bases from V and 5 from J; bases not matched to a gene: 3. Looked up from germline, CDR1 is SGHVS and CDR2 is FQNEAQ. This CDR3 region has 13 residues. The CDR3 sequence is CASRLLATGELFF. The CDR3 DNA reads TGTGCCAGCAGACTACTAGCGACCGGGGAGCTGTTTTTT.

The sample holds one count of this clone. The CDR3 here is CASSTGTGNVWQPQHF. The DNA for the CDR3 is TGCGCCAGCAGCACGGGGACAGGGAACGTTTGGCAGCCCCAGCATTTT. The chain links TRBV5-1 to TRBJ1-5, with TRBD1 identical over 9 bases. Germline V gene data show CDR1 as SGHRS and CDR2 as YFSETQ. The length of the CDR3 is 16 residues. The junction had 12 bases not matched to a gene; V was cut back by 4 bases and J by 7 bases.

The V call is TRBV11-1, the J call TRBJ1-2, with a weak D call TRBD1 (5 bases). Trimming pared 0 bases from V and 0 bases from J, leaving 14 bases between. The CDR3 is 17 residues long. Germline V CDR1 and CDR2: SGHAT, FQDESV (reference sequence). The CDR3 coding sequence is TGTGCCAGCAGCTTAGCGGCGCAGGGAGGGGCTAACTATGGCTACACCTTC. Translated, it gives CASSLAAQGGANYGYTF.

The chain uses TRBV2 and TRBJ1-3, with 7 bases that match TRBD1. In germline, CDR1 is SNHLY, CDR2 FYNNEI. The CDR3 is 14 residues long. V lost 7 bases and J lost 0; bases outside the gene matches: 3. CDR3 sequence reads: CASIRTGSGNTIYF. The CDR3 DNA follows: TGTGCCAGCATCCGGACAGGCTCTGGAAACACCATATATTTT.

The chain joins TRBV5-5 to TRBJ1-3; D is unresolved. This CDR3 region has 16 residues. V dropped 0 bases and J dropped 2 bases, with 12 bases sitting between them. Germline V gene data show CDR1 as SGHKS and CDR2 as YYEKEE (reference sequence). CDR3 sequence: CASSLDGFRAGNTIYF. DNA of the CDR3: TGTGCCAGCAGCTTGGATGGCTTCCGGGCTGGAAACACCATATATTTT.

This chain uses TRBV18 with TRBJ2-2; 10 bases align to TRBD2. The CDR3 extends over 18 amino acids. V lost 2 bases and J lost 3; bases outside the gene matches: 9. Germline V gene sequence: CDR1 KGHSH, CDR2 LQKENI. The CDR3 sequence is CASSPIASGGPDTGELFF. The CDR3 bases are TGTGCCAGCTCACCAATTGCTAGCGGGGGCCCGGACACCGGGGAGCTGTTTTTT.

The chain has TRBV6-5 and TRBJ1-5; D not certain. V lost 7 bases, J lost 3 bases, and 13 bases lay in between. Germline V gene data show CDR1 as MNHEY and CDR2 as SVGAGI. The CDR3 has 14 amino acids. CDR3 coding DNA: TGTGCCAGCACGCGGGATGTGTACAATCAGCCCCAGCATTTT. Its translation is CASTRDVYNQPQHF.